A single sample gave rise to the 8 T cell receptor beta chains below, sequenced in a study of blood T cell repertoires in COVID-19. Here immunoSEQ multiplex PCR was the method, and the copy in TCRdb shows in-frame clones only, minus some. The table includes 200,000 to 250,000 clones, 86% detected once. Sequenced material: peripheral blood. These receptors were taken from a man between 60 and 75 years old with acute or convalescent COVID-19.

V usage is TRBV11-3 and J usage is TRBJ1-2; TRBD1 agrees at 7 bases. Germline trimming cut 5 bases from V and 8 bases from J; bases unmatched to any gene: 5. The CDR3 runs 12 residues. In germline, CDR1 is SGHNT, CDR2 YENEEA. This chain's CDR3 is CASSDRARGYTF. For the CDR3, the DNA is TGTGCCAGCAGCGACAGGGCTCGAGGCTACACCTTC.

The chain employs TRBV7-9 and TRBJ2-5, with 8 bases lining up with TRBD1. V dropped 5 bases and J dropped 4; count of bases not matched to a gene: 9. The CDR3 runs to 15 residues. Germline CDR1 reads SEHNR; CDR2 reads FQNEAQ (reference sequence). The chain's CDR3 is CASSTLRGRGETQYF. As DNA, the CDR3 is TGTGCCAGCAGCACACTCAGGGGGCGCGGAGAGACCCAGTACTTC.

The genes are TRBV11-2 and TRBJ2-7, with TRBD1 matching over 8 bases. CDR3 size: 18 residues. Germline CDR1 is SGHAT and CDR2 is FQNNGV. V shed 5 bases, J shed 4 bases, and the junction held 19 bases outside the gene matches. In DNA, the CDR3 is TGTGCCAGCAGCCTCCCAGGGGGCGACCCGTCGAATGGGTACGAGCAGTACTTC. Translation gives CASSLPGGDPSNGYEQYF.

This chain links TRBV4-1 with TRBJ2-1, with 8 nucleotides matching TRBD1. Per germline, CDR1 MGHRA and CDR2 YSYEKL. V was clipped by 2 bases and J by 8 bases; unmatched bases: 14. CDR3 length equals 17 residues. In DNA form, the CDR3 reads TGCGCCAGCAGCCAATCCCCGGACAGGGCCCGCGGCGATGAGCAGTTCTTC. As protein: CASSQSPDRARGDEQFF.

The V and J genes are TRBV5-1 and TRBJ2-5, with 11 bases that match TRBD2. The CDR3 contains 15 residues. Per germline, CDR1 SGHRS and CDR2 YFSETQ. The junction had 8 bases not matched to a gene; V was cut back by 4 bases and J by 6 bases. CDR3 in DNA: TGCGCCAGCAGCCCGGCGGGACTAGCGGAACAGACCCAGTACTTC. Protein: CASSPAGLAEQTQYF.

This chain links TRBV11-1 with TRBJ2-2; 7 bases match TRBD1. The J segment lost 8 bases and the V segment lost 0 bases, leaving 6 bases of the junction unmatched. In germline, CDR1 is SGHAT, CDR2 FQDESV (reference sequence). The CDR3 is made up of 15 amino acids. This chain's CDR3 is CASSLAAGGSGELFF. The DNA for the CDR3 is TGTGCCAGCAGCTTAGCGGCAGGGGGTTCAGGGGAGCTGTTTTTT.

This rearrangement joins TRBV18 to TRBJ1-5, with 8 nucleotides matching TRBD1. Germline CDR1 and CDR2: KGHSH and LQKENI. The V gene end was trimmed by 5 bases and the J gene end by 4 bases; junction bases not matched to a gene: 4. The CDR3 has 14 amino acids. The DNA for the CDR3 is TGTGCCAGCTCATCGGACAGGGTGAATCAGCCCCAGCATTTT. As protein: CASSSDRVNQPQHF.

The DNA for the CDR3 is TGTGCCAGCAGTCCTAGCGCCAGCTCCTACAATGAGCAGTTCTTC. Amino acids: CASSPSASSYNEQFF. V usage is TRBV6-5 and J usage is TRBJ2-1; a possible D gene is TRBD2 (6 bases). Trimming pared 5 bases from V and 0 bases from J, leaving 11 bases between. There are 15 residues in the CDR3. Per the germline V gene, CDR1 is MNHEY and CDR2 is SVGAGI.